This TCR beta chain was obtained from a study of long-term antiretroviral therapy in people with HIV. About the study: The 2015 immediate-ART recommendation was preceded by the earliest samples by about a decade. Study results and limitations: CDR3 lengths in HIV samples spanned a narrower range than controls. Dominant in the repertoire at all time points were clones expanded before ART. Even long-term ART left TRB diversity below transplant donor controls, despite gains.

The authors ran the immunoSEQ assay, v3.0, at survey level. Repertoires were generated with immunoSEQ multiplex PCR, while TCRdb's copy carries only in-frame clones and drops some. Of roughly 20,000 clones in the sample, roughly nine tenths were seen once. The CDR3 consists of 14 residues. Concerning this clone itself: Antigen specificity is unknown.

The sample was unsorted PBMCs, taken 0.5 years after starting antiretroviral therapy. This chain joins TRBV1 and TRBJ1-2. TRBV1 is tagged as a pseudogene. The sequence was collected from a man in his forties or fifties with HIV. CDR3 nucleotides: TGCACCAGCAATTCGGAGGGGATAGGACTTGGCTACACCTTC. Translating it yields CTSNSEGIGLGYTF.